Listed below are T cell receptor beta chains from one sample, sequenced in a study of monozygotic twins with cystic fibrosis. Clones were read by immunoSEQ multiplex PCR, and TCRdb kept only the in-frame ones, dropping some. The table has about 24,000 clones, under 95% seen once. Sequencing was done on a sample of blood. These receptors originate from a girl aged 2-10 years with cystic fibrosis. CDR3s include the opening cysteine and the closing phenylalanine or tryptophan. A D gene is named only where the DNA matches it firmly. Only part of the rows carry a size: once, few, many, or a class if the clone is expanded.

cdr3_aa	cdr3_nt	v_call	clone_size	j_call	d_call
CASSPGQRGEKLFF	TGTGCCAGCAGCCCAGGTCAACGGGGTGAAAAACTGTTTTTT	TRBV27	.	TRBJ1-4	.
CASSFSLAQETQYF	TGTGCCAGCAGTTTTAGTCTAGCCCAAGAGACCCAGTACTTC	TRBV27	.	TRBJ2-5	.
CAISSGPHPGGEAFF	TGTGCCATCAGTTCGGGTCCGCACCCTGGCGGTGAAGCTTTCTTT	TRBV10-3	.	TRBJ1-1	.
CASSPGTLQFSEQYF	TGTGCCAGCAGCCCCGGGACACTACAATTCTCCGAGCAGTACTTC	TRBV7-9	.	TRBJ2-7	.
CASSYSRALQETQYF	TGTGCCAGCAGTTACTCGCGGGCACTGCAAGAGACCCAGTACTTC	TRBV6-6	.	TRBJ2-5	.
CASSWDRAGETQYF	TGCGCCAGCAGCTGGGACAGGGCGGGAGAGACCCAGTACTTC	TRBV5-1	.	TRBJ2-5	TRBD1
CSVRTSWAGELFF	TGCAGCGTCCGGACTAGCTGGGCCGGGGAGCTGTTTTTT	TRBV29-1	.	TRBJ2-2	TRBD2
CASRVGTDTQYF	TGTGCCAGCAGGGTGGGCACAGATACGCAGTATTTT	TRBV7-9	.	TRBJ2-3	.
CASSSRGWVAETQYF	TGTGCCAGCAGCTCCCGGGGCTGGGTCGCGGAGACCCAGTACTTC	TRBV7-2	once	TRBJ2-5	.
CASQKGGLSYEQYF	TGTGCCAGTCAAAAAGGGGGCTTGTCCTACGAGCAGTACTTC	TRBV6-5	once	TRBJ2-7	TRBD1
CASSLNPQGYEQYF	TGCGCCAGCAGCCTAAACCCACAGGGTTACGAGCAGTACTTC	TRBV5-1	.	TRBJ2-7	.
CASSYSFGNQPQHF	TGTGCCAGCAGTTACTCGTTTGGCAATCAGCCCCAGCATTTT	TRBV6-5	.	TRBJ1-5	.
CANLQGAVTEAFF	TGTGCCAACCTACAGGGGGCGGTCACTGAAGCTTTCTTT	TRBV27	.	TRBJ1-1	TRBD1